This entry is about one T cell receptor beta chain. V lost 4 bases and J lost 4; bases outside the gene matches: 7. The CDR3 covers 16 residues. CDR1 MNHNY and CDR2 SVGAGI come from the germline V gene (reference sequence). It was with 60 Vbeta and 13 Jbeta primers that the PCR ran. Method: immunoSEQ multiplex PCR; TCRdb's copy keeps in-frame clones and lacks some. The table records about 200,000 clones, roughly 80% of them present only once. The data originate from a study of cytomegalovirus exposure and HLA in healthy donors. The rearrangement joins TRBV6-6 to TRBJ1-5; the match to TRBD1 covers 10 bases. The sequencing input was PBMCs. This TCR came from a woman aged 45-65 years in good health and CMV-seropositive. This CDR3 reads CASSLPPGQGNQPQHF. The CDR3 nucleotides are TGTGCCAGCAGTTTACCTCCGGGACAGGGGAATCAGCCCCAGCATTTT.